The 21 T cell receptor beta chains reported below all come from one sample, sequenced in a study of regulatory T cells in long-lasting Graves disease (dated by TCRdb to the early 2020s). The method behind the library was multiplex PCR. Sequencing was performed on an Illumina HiSeq 4000. To build TCR beta libraries, CDR3 regions were amplified by Arm-PCR using iRepertoire HTBI primers. In TCRdb, the public reads were trimmed at Q25 with fastp and aligned with MiXCR, with productive beta chains retained. Rows merge per CDR3 protein into single entries with the most common DNA and genes. This sample has roughly 500,000 distinct CDR3 sequences in its table, and approximately 13% of those were observed once. More than 8.5% of the sample belongs to the ten largest clones. The time point tag for this specimen amounts to: newly diagnosed GD, antithyroid drugs for less than 3 months. For both TCR sequencing and RNA sequencing, RNA was extracted from PBMCs using TRIzol.

These same data were also listed under a study on T cells in Graves' hyperthyroidism and ophthalmopathy.

Sequencing used peripheral blood mononuclear cells (PBMCs), obtained at new diagnosis, from a patient treated with antithyroid drugs. The receptor source for this set is a young man with Graves disease. Donor details come from another sample of the same person, matched by shared clones.

This clonotype was seen at least ten times. The chain has TRBV20-1 and TRBJ2-2, with D possibly being TRBD2 (5 bases). V lost 3 bases and J lost 0, with 11 bases in between. There are 15 residues in the CDR3. Germline V CDR1 and CDR2: DFQATT, SNEGSKA (reference sequence). DNA for the CDR3: TGCAGTGCTAGCCCTAGGCGGGCGAACACCGGGGAGCTGTTTTTT. The encoded protein is CSASPRRANTGELFF.

This clonotype was seen a few times. The gene calls are TRBV29-1 and TRBJ1-5, with D unclear. The CDR3 covers 14 residues. The germline CDR1 and CDR2 sequences are SQVTM and ANQGSEA. Trimming removed 6 bases from V and 2 bases from J, with 14 bases in between. The CDR3 protein is CSVVWAEGNQPQHF. The CDR3 region has the DNA TGCAGCGTGGTGTGGGCCGAGGGCAATCAGCCCCAGCATTTT.

This clonotype was seen many times. The chain joins TRBV6-2 or TRBV6-3 to TRBJ2-5, with 8 bases fitting TRBD2. J gave up 4 bases and V 10 bases, and 11 bases lay outside the gene matches. The CDR3 spans 14 residues. Looked up from germline, CDR1 is MNHEY and CDR2 is SVGEGT. CDR3 nucleotide sequence: TGTGCCACCTCCAGCGGGAGTGATTCAGAGACCCAGTACTTC. Amino acids: CATSSGSDSETQYF.

This clonotype was observed many times. The chain joins TRBV27 to TRBJ2-3; possible D gene TRBD2, 5 bases. Trimming took off 8 bases at V and 3 bases at J, with 12 bases between the two ends. The CDR3 runs 13 residues. Germline lookup yields CDR1 MNHEY and CDR2 SMNVEV (reference sequence). The CDR3: CASSEWETDTQYF. The CDR3 DNA reads as TGTGCCAGCTCTGAGTGGGAGACAGATACGCAGTATTTT.

Of note for this clonotype: It may be a read error: a sequence one base away is much more abundant. The V gene is TRBV24-1, the J gene TRBJ2-1; TRBD2 aligns across 11 bases. CDR3 length: 16 amino acids. Germline lookup yields CDR1 KGHDR and CDR2 SFDVKD. CDR3 loop: CATSVSGRAGYNEQLF. DNA for the CDR3: TGTGCCACCAGCGTTAGCGGGAGGGCCGGGTACAATGAGCAGCTCTTC.

This clonotype was counted at least ten times. This rearrangement joins TRBV29-1 to TRBJ2-7, with 10 bases identical to TRBD1. Germline-derived CDR1 and CDR2 are SQVTM and ANQGSEA. V lost 0 bases, J lost 7 bases, and 6 bases stayed unmatched. CDR3 length: 14 amino acids. The CDR3 region has the DNA TGCAGCGTTGAAGATGACGGACAGGGGGGTGAGCAGTACTTC. Protein: CSVEDDGQGGEQYF.

The table lists this clonotype with many counts. This rearrangement joins TRBV7-2 to TRBJ2-2; D gene ambiguous. CDR3 length: 13 residues. Per germline, CDR1 SGHTA and CDR2 FQGNSA. Trimming pared 2 bases from V and 5 bases from J, leaving 6 bases between. The CDR3 coding sequence is TGTGCCAGCAGCTTACAGCTAACCGGGGAGCTGTTTTTT. This gives the protein CASSLQLTGELFF.

This clonotype was picked up many times. This sequence joins TRBV3-1 and TRBJ2-7; D uncertain. The germline gives CDR1 LGHDT, CDR2 YNNKEL (reference sequence). The CDR3 covers 13 residues. V lost 1 base to trimming and J lost 3 bases, with 7 bases between them. The CDR3 is CASSQATHYEQYF. The CDR3 bases are TGTGCCAGCAGCCAAGCGACGCACTACGAGCAGTACTTC.

Concerning this clonotype: Here the CDR3 omits its conserved ending phenylalanine or tryptophan, so a read error is the likely source. CDR3 amino acids: CASSQGSPNSYNEQFL. The CDR3 region has the DNA TGCGCCAGCAGCCAAGGTTCACCCAACTCCTACAATGAGCAGTTCCTC. The chain carries TRBV4-1 and TRBJ2-1; D ambiguous. The CDR3 spans 16 residues. Germline CDR1 reads MGHRA; CDR2 reads YSYEKL. The V gene lost 1 base and the J gene lost 0 bases, with 10 bases spanning the gap.

This clonotype was observed many times. The DNA for the CDR3 is TGCAGTGCTTTCCCTAGCGGGAGGGAAGAGCAGTACTTC. This encodes CSAFPSGREEQYF. The chain is built from TRBV20-1 and TRBJ2-7, with 12 positions matching TRBD2. The CDR3 runs 13 residues. With 5 bases clipped from V and 7 bases from J, the junction kept 6 bases outside the gene matches. Germline lookup yields CDR1 DFQATT and CDR2 SNEGSKA (reference sequence).

This clonotype was seen many times. This chain uses TRBV6-1 with TRBJ1-2, with D possibly TRBD1 on 5 matching bases. Trimming shortened V by 5 bases and J by 6 bases, and 25 bases separated the two germline ends. The V gene's germline CDR1 is MNHNS and CDR2 SASEGT. The CDR3 spans 17 residues. The CDR3 loop is CASSPALGQASMDGYTF. The CDR3 DNA is TGTGCCAGCAGTCCGGCTTTGGGGCAGGCTAGCATGGATGGCTACACCTTC.

To note about this clonotype: This may come from a read error, since a much larger clone is one base off. The rearrangement links TRBV12-3 or TRBV12-4 to TRBJ1-2, with a possible D match to TRBD1 (6 bases). The CDR3 has 11 amino acids. The CDR3 sequence is CASSQGSGYIF. DNA of the CDR3: TGTGCCAGCAGTCAGGGGAGTGGCTACATCTTC.

This clonotype was seen more than once but under ten times. This rearrangement joins TRBV10-2 to TRBJ2-4; perhaps TRBD2 as D (6 bases). V lost 0 bases to trimming and J lost 0 bases, with 9 bases between them. CDR1 is WSHSY and CDR2 is SAAADI in the germline V gene. The CDR3 sequence is 16 residues long. The CDR3 sequence: CASSESAGTAKNIQYF. Here the CDR3 DNA reads TGCGCCAGCAGTGAGTCGGCGGGAACAGCCAAAAACATTCAGTACTTC.

In this sample, this clonotype turned up many times. The V gene is TRBV29-1, the J gene TRBJ2-7; 7 bases map to TRBD2. The V segment lost 5 bases and the J segment 2 bases; nucleotides outside the gene matches: 6. Germline V gene data show CDR1 as SQVTM and CDR2 as ANQGSEA. The CDR3 has 13 residues. The CDR3 sequence is CSVTPGGAYEQYF. In DNA form, the CDR3 reads TGCAGCGTTACCCCTGGGGGGGCCTACGAGCAGTACTTC.

This clonotype was recorded at least ten times. The V call is TRBV5-5, the J call TRBJ2-3; no clear D. The CDR3 totals 13 residues. V lost 3 bases and J 6 bases, leaving 11 bases between the germline ends. Germline values: CDR1 SGHKS, CDR2 YYEKEE (reference sequence). The CDR3 DNA reads as TGTGCCAGCAGCTCAACAGATTGGGATACGCAGTATTTT. This gives the protein CASSSTDWDTQYF.

In this sample, this clonotype turned up many times. This sequence joins TRBV5-1 and TRBJ2-1, with TRBD2 as a possible D gene (6 bases). Trimming left V 7 bases short and J 0 bases short, with 14 bases between. Per the germline V gene, CDR1 is SGHRS and CDR2 is YFSETQ. CDR3 length: 15 residues. The CDR3 loop reads CASWRDLSSYNEQFF. As DNA, the CDR3 is TGCGCCAGCTGGAGGGACTTAAGCTCCTACAATGAGCAGTTCTTC.

There are many counts of this clonotype. V and J are TRBV20-1 and TRBJ2-1, with 10 bases fitting TRBD2. The CDR3 loop spans 15 amino acids. Trimming at V came to 1 base and at J to 10 bases, leaving 10 bases not matched to a gene. Germline CDR1 is DFQATT and CDR2 is SNEGSKA (reference sequence). CDR3 nucleotide sequence: TGCAGTGCTAGAGTTCCTAGCGGGAGTGAGGGGGAGCAGTTCTTC. It specifies CSARVPSGSEGEQFF.

This clonotype was seen ten or more times. The chain couples TRBV3-1 to TRBJ1-4; D is undetermined. Germline values: CDR1 LGHDT, CDR2 YNNKEL (reference sequence). This CDR3 contains 14 residues. The germline V and J ends were trimmed by 0 bases and 10 bases, with 12 bases remaining between them. CDR3 sequence: CASSQDAHGVKLFF. For the CDR3, the DNA is TGTGCCAGCAGCCAAGACGCCCACGGGGTAAAACTGTTTTTT. Combining the CDR3 with reference TRBV3-1 and TRBJ1-4 gives the whole variable domain DTAVSQTPKYLVTQMGNDKSIKCEQNLGHDTMYWYKQDSKKFLKIMFSYNNKELIINETVPNRFSPKSPDKAHLNLHINSLELGDSAVYFCASSQDAHGVKLFFGSGTQLSVL.

This clonotype was counted at least ten times. The chain uses TRBV27 and TRBJ2-2; no reliable D call. CDR3 length: 15 amino acids. The V end was cut by 3 bases, the J end by 0 bases, with 8 bases between. Germline-derived CDR1 and CDR2 are MNHEY and SMNVEV (reference sequence). The CDR3 sequence is CASSLVQPNTGELFF. CDR3 nucleotide sequence: TGTGCCAGCAGTTTGGTGCAGCCGAACACCGGGGAGCTGTTTTTT.

The V call is TRBV3-1, the J call TRBJ1-6; 10 nucleotides agree with TRBD1. V was clipped by 1 base and J by 9 bases; unmatched bases: 9. The CDR3 totals 17 residues. CDR1 is LGHDT and CDR2 is YNNKEL in the germline V gene (reference sequence). CDR3 DNA sequence: TGTGCCAGCAGCCAAGCCGGGACAGGGGAGAAGGGTTCACCCCTCCACTTT. It is translated as CASSQAGTGEKGSPLHF.

This clonotype was counted ten times or more. The chain carries TRBV29-1 and TRBJ2-2; D is perhaps TRBD2 (5 bases). Between the trimmed V and J ends, which lost 6 bases and 3 bases, there was a span of 11 bases. Germline-derived CDR1 and CDR2 are SQVTM and ANQGSEA. This CDR3 is 13 amino acids long. The CDR3 loop is CSVGREHTGELFF. The CDR3 nucleotides read TGCAGCGTCGGACGGGAACACACCGGGGAGCTGTTTTTT.